The rows below give T cell receptor beta chains drawn from one sample of a study of graft-versus-host responses after intestinal transplantation. Here immunoSEQ multiplex PCR was the method, and the copy in TCRdb shows in-frame clones only, minus some. The data show 15,000 or so clones, more than 85% seen once. The sequences come from PBMCs, collected roughly 1,000 days after intestinal transplantation. Receptors were obtained from a human patient who received an intestinal transplant, so some T cells may come from the graft donor. Both conserved end residues are part of each CDR3. The D gene is left open where the match is weak. The listing skips clone size in some rows; elsewhere it reads once, few, many or a size class.

cdr3_aa cdr3_nt d_call j_call clone_size v_call
CASSLGSPGGVYEQYF TGTGCCAGCAGCTTAGGGTCCCCGGGGGGCGTCTACGAGCAGTACTTC - TRBJ2-7 - TRBV7-9
CASSGQTGLYGYTF TGTGCCAGCAGCGGCCAGACAGGGCTCTATGGCTACACCTTC TRBD1 TRBJ1-2 - TRBV2
CASSEVVEAFF TGTGCCAGCAGTGAAGTGGTTGAAGCTTTCTTT - TRBJ1-1 - TRBV2
CASSLLPGSFTDTQYF TGTGCCAGCAGCTTACTTCCGGGGTCCTTCACAGATACGCAGTATTTT - TRBJ2-3 - TRBV7-3
CASSYSVGQPQHF TGTGCCAGCAGTTACTCTGTGGGTCAGCCCCAGCATTTT - TRBJ1-5 - TRBV6-5
CASSSVGTGYNEQFF TGTGCCAGCAGCTCTGTTGGGACAGGGTACAATGAGCAGTTCTTC TRBD1 TRBJ2-1 - TRBV11-3
CASSLGEEQYF TGTGCCAGCAGCTTGGGGGAAGAGCAGTACTTC - TRBJ2-7 - TRBV11-2
CASSPAGGSPLHF TGTGCCAGCTCACCAGCAGGGGGTTCACCCCTCCACTTT TRBD1 TRBJ1-6 few TRBV18
CASSLARDRGVGQYF TGTGCCAGCAGCCTCGCCCGGGACAGGGGGGTCGGGCAGTACTTC TRBD1 TRBJ2-7 - TRBV11-2
CASSLTGDGFQPQHF TGTGCCAGCAGCCTGACAGGGGATGGTTTTCAGCCCCAGCATTTT TRBD1 TRBJ1-5 once TRBV14
CASSHPGGGEKAYGYTF TGTGCCAGCAGCCACCCGGGGGGGGGAGAGAAAGCCTATGGCTACACCTTC - TRBJ1-2 - TRBV4-2
CASSSGTGNTGELFF TGTGCCAGCAGCTCCGGGACAGGGAACACCGGGGAGCTGTTTTTT TRBD1 TRBJ2-2 - TRBV5-6